These T cell receptor beta chains were read from a single sample in a study of naive and memory T cell subsets. MiXCR was run by TCRdb on the UMI-ligation and nested PCR reads, yielding one entry per CDR3 protein. The sample holds more than 8,500 distinct CDR3 sequences, 5.5% to 7% seen once. Material for sequencing was CD4+ TEMRA cells from blood. These receptors were taken from a human donor in good health. Both conserved end residues are part of each CDR3. Each record gives: CDR3 protein, CDR3 DNA, clone size, J gene, V gene, D gene, CDR3 length. D genes are given only for firm matches. Expanded clones are given a class, and other clones once, few, many or no size at all.

CDR3 protein: CASSYSGDVQYF
CDR3 DNA: TGTGCCAGCAGTTACAGTGGGGATGTGCAGTACTTC
clone size: few
J gene: TRBJ2-7
V gene: TRBV6-5
D gene: NA
CDR3 length: 12

CDR3 protein: CASRSGQVNNEQFF
CDR3 DNA: TGTGCCAGCAGAAGCGGACAGGTAAACAATGAGCAGTTCTTC
clone size: many
J gene: TRBJ2-1
V gene: TRBV27
D gene: TRBD1
CDR3 length: 14

CDR3 protein: CSARDARDIAGYEQFF
CDR3 DNA: TGCAGTGCTAGAGATGCCCGGGATATAGCTGGTTATGAGCAGTTCTTC
clone size: many
J gene: TRBJ2-1
V gene: TRBV20-1
D gene: NA
CDR3 length: 16

CDR3 protein: CASSLDRGHNQPQHF
CDR3 DNA: TGTGCCAGCAGCTTAGACAGGGGGCACAATCAGCCCCAGCATTTT
clone size: few
J gene: TRBJ1-5
V gene: TRBV7-2
D gene: TRBD1
CDR3 length: 15

CDR3 protein: CSVGQAPNEQFF
CDR3 DNA: TGCAGCGTGGGCCAGGCCCCCAATGAGCAGTTCTTC
clone size: many
J gene: TRBJ2-1
V gene: TRBV29-1
D gene: NA
CDR3 length: 12

CDR3 protein: CASRRHGTSGKNEQFF
CDR3 DNA: TGTGCCAGCAGACGCCATGGGACTAGCGGGAAGAATGAGCAGTTCTTC
clone size: many
J gene: TRBJ2-1
V gene: TRBV11-1
D gene: TRBD2
CDR3 length: 16

CDR3 protein: CASSPGGLVETQYF
CDR3 DNA: TGTGCCAGCTCACCTGGGGGGCTAGTGGAGACCCAGTACTTC
clone size: many
J gene: TRBJ2-5
V gene: TRBV18
D gene: NA
CDR3 length: 14

CDR3 protein: CASSPVGQGPREQYF
CDR3 DNA: TGTGCCAGCAGTCCAGTCGGACAGGGACCTCGGGAGCAGTACTTC
clone size: NA
J gene: TRBJ2-7
V gene: TRBV6-5
D gene: TRBD1
CDR3 length: 15

CDR3 protein: CASSPESGSNQPQHF
CDR3 DNA: TGTGCCAGCTCACCAGAATCGGGTAGCAATCAGCCCCAGCATTTT
clone size: many
J gene: TRBJ1-5
V gene: TRBV18
D gene: NA
CDR3 length: 15

CDR3 protein: CASSPDSGSDTQYF
CDR3 DNA: TGTGCCAGCAGCCCCGACAGTGGGTCAGATACGCAGTATTTT
clone size: few
J gene: TRBJ2-3
V gene: TRBV7-2
D gene: NA
CDR3 length: 14

CDR3 protein: CSGATQSAEKLFF
CDR3 DNA: TGCAGTGGCGCGACCCAGTCGGCGGAAAAACTGTTTTTT
clone size: few
J gene: TRBJ1-4
V gene: TRBV20-1
D gene: NA
CDR3 length: 13

CDR3 protein: CASSLTAITETQYF
CDR3 DNA: TGTGCTAGCAGCTTAACGGCAATAACGGAGACCCAGTACTTC
clone size: NA
J gene: TRBJ2-5
V gene: TRBV7-7
D gene: NA
CDR3 length: 14

CDR3 protein: CASTTSGMGGGVNEQFF
CDR3 DNA: TGTGCCAGTACCACTTCGGGAATGGGAGGGGGAGTCAATGAGCAGTTCTTC
clone size: NA
J gene: TRBJ2-1
V gene: TRBV19
D gene: NA
CDR3 length: 17

CDR3 protein: CASSDLEGAQETQYF
CDR3 DNA: TGTGCCAGCAGTGATTTAGAGGGGGCTCAAGAGACCCAGTACTTC
clone size: few
J gene: TRBJ2-5
V gene: TRBV6-2/TRBV6-3
D gene: TRBD1
CDR3 length: 15

CDR3 protein: CASSQEVSANYGYTF
CDR3 DNA: TGTGCCAGCAGCCAAGAAGTATCGGCTAACTATGGCTACACCTTC
clone size: many
J gene: TRBJ1-2
V gene: TRBV4-2
D gene: NA
CDR3 length: 15

CDR3 protein: CASSKYPPQTGIGELFF
CDR3 DNA: TGTGCCAGCAGTAAATACCCCCCTCAAACAGGGATCGGGGAGCTGTTTTTT
clone size: many
J gene: TRBJ2-2
V gene: TRBV27
D gene: NA
CDR3 length: 17

CDR3 protein: CASSLTGRNTEAFF
CDR3 DNA: TGTGCCAGCAGCCTGACAGGGCGCAACACTGAAGCTTTCTTT
clone size: many
J gene: TRBJ1-1
V gene: TRBV7-3
D gene: TRBD1
CDR3 length: 14

CDR3 protein: CASSQGDRAVYEQYF
CDR3 DNA: TGCGCCAGCAGCCAAGGGGACAGGGCGGTCTACGAGCAGTACTTC
clone size: many
J gene: TRBJ2-7
V gene: TRBV4-3
D gene: TRBD1
CDR3 length: 15

CDR3 protein: CASRDWSLNTGELFF
CDR3 DNA: TGTGCCAGCAGGGACTGGTCGTTGAACACCGGGGAGCTGTTTTTT
clone size: many
J gene: TRBJ2-2
V gene: TRBV6-2/TRBV6-3
D gene: NA
CDR3 length: 15

CDR3 protein: CASNPAPTNQPQHF
CDR3 DNA: TGTGCCAGCAATCCCGCCCCTACCAATCAGCCCCAGCATTTT
clone size: NA
J gene: TRBJ1-5
V gene: TRBV7-2
D gene: NA
CDR3 length: 14

CDR3 protein: CSLGNTEAFF
CDR3 DNA: TGCAGTCTTGGTAACACTGAAGCTTTCTTT
clone size: many
J gene: TRBJ1-1
V gene: TRBV20-1
D gene: NA
CDR3 length: 10

CDR3 protein: CASSSPQGSHYGYTF
CDR3 DNA: TGTGCCAGCAGTTCCCCACAGGGGTCCCATTATGGCTACACCTTC
clone size: many
J gene: TRBJ1-2
V gene: TRBV27
D gene: TRBD1
CDR3 length: 15

CDR3 protein: CASSFGGRTEAFF
CDR3 DNA: TGTGCCAGCAGCTTTGGGGGTCGGACTGAAGCTTTCTTT
clone size: NA
J gene: TRBJ1-1
V gene: TRBV5-6
D gene: NA
CDR3 length: 13

CDR3 protein: CASSEGLAAGETQYF
CDR3 DNA: TGTGCCAGCAGCGAAGGACTAGCGGCGGGGGAGACCCAGTACTTC
clone size: many
J gene: TRBJ2-5
V gene: TRBV11-3
D gene: TRBD2
CDR3 length: 15

CDR3 protein: CSRSQGGNQPQHF
CDR3 DNA: TGCAGTAGATCACAGGGCGGCAATCAGCCCCAGCATTTT
clone size: NA
J gene: TRBJ1-5
V gene: TRBV20-1
D gene: NA
CDR3 length: 13

CDR3 protein: CASSPRVHSNQPQHF
CDR3 DNA: TGTGCCAGCAGTCCCAGGGTTCATAGCAATCAGCCCCAGCATTTT
clone size: medium-sized
J gene: TRBJ1-5
V gene: TRBV27
D gene: NA
CDR3 length: 15

CDR3 protein: CAVRRGGGPDTQYF
CDR3 DNA: TGTGCCGTCCGGCGGGGTGGGGGCCCAGATACGCAGTATTTT
clone size: many
J gene: TRBJ2-3
V gene: TRBV10-3
D gene: NA
CDR3 length: 14

CDR3 protein: CASTPLEGQGTYEQYF
CDR3 DNA: TGTGCCAGCACCCCGCTGGAGGGACAGGGCACCTACGAGCAGTACTTC
clone size: many
J gene: TRBJ2-7
V gene: TRBV28
D gene: TRBD1
CDR3 length: 16

CDR3 protein: CASSDTGQETQYF
CDR3 DNA: TGTGCCAGCAGCGATACAGGACAAGAGACCCAGTACTTC
clone size: NA
J gene: TRBJ2-5
V gene: TRBV9
D gene: NA
CDR3 length: 13

CDR3 protein: CASSPGLGRPQHF
CDR3 DNA: TGTGCCAGCAGCCCGGGACTGGGAAGACCCCAGCATTTT
clone size: many
J gene: TRBJ1-5
V gene: TRBV14
D gene: NA
CDR3 length: 13

CDR3 protein: CSVKGVRWPNHEQYF
CDR3 DNA: TGCAGCGTTAAGGGCGTTCGGTGGCCGAACCACGAGCAGTACTTC
clone size: many
J gene: TRBJ2-7
V gene: TRBV29-1
D gene: NA
CDR3 length: 15

CDR3 protein: CASSEFGGQARVQEAEQFF
CDR3 DNA: TGTGCCAGCAGTGAATTCGGGGGACAGGCCCGTGTGCAGGAGGCTGAGCAGTTCTTC
clone size: NA
J gene: TRBJ2-1
V gene: TRBV25-1
D gene: TRBD1
CDR3 length: 19

CDR3 protein: CASSNPSAGGAYEQYF
CDR3 DNA: TGCGCCAGCAGTAATCCCAGCGCGGGAGGCGCCTACGAGCAGTACTTC
clone size: many
J gene: TRBJ2-7
V gene: TRBV5-1
D gene: TRBD2
CDR3 length: 16